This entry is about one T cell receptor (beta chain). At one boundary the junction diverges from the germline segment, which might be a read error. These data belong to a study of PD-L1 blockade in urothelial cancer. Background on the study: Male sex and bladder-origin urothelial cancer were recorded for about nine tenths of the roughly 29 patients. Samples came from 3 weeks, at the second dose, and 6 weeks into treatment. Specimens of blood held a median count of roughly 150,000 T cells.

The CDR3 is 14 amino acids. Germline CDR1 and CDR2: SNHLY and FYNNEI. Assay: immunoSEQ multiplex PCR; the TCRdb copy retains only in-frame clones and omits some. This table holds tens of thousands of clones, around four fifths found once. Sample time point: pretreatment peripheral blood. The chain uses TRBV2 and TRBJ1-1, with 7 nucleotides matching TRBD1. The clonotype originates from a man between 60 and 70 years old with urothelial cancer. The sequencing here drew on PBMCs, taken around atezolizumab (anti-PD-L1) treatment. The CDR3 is CASSDTQGYTEAFF. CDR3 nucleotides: TGTGCCAGTAGTGATACACAGGGGTACACTGAAGCTTTCTTT. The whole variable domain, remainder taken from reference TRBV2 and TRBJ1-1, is EPEVTQTPSHQVTQMGQEVILRCVPISNHLYFYWYRQILGQKVEFLVSFYNNEISEKSEIFDDQFSVERPDGSNFTLKIRSTKLEDSAMYFCASSDTQGYTEAFFGQGTRLTVV.